These T cell receptor beta chains were read from a single sample in a study of shared T cell receptors in the human thymus. Data came from immunoSEQ multiplex PCR; TCRdb stores just in-frame clones and leaves some out. This sample has under 850,000 clones, with roughly 90% found just once. This same sample was also taken into another study, of human thymus T cells.

Sequencing was performed on thymocytes. Receptor source: a boy in the first two years of life with a congenital heart defect. Each CDR3 is given with its conserved first and last residue. Fields, in order: V gene, clone size, D gene, J gene, CDR3 DNA, CDR3 protein. D genes are given only for firm matches. A clone size is listed for some rows: how often the clone was seen (once, few, many), or a class if it is expanded.

TRBV27	-	-	TRBJ2-5	TGTGCCAGCAGCTCCATCGTGGCGGGCCCTGGGGAAGAGACCCAGTACTTC	CASSSIVAGPGEETQYF
TRBV4-1	-	-	TRBJ1-4	TGCGCCAGCAGCCAAGACTGGGGGCTCGGGGGGAGAGTCCGAGATGAAAAACTGTTTTTT	CASSQDWGLGGRVRDEKLFF
TRBV5-1	-	TRBD1	TRBJ2-7	TGCGCCAGCAGCTTGGCCGGGAGGGACAGGGGCTACGAGCAGTACTTC	CASSLAGRDRGYEQYF
TRBV12-5	-	-	TRBJ1-2	TGTGCTAGTGGTCCTAGTCCGGGCTCTGCAGGGGGCTACACCTTC	CASGPSPGSAGGYTF
TRBV4-2	-	TRBD2	TRBJ2-5	TGTGCCAGCAGCCAAGATGAACTAGCGCCGGAGACCCAGTACTTC	CASSQDELAPETQYF
TRBV9	-	-	TRBJ2-1	TGTGCCAGCAGCGCCGAGATGTCAAGGGGCCGCAATGAGCAGTTCTTC	CASSAEMSRGRNEQFF
TRBV27	-	TRBD1	TRBJ2-7	TGTGCCAGCAGTTCCCGGGACAGGGAATCTTACGAGCAGTACTTC	CASSSRDRESYEQYF
TRBV19	-	-	TRBJ2-1	TGTGCCAGTACCTCAACTCCCTATGAGCAGTTCTTC	CASTSTPYEQFF
TRBV5-4	-	TRBD1	TRBJ2-1	TGTGCCAGCGCTCCACCGGGACAGGGGGCTAATGAGCAGTTCTTC	CASAPPGQGANEQFF
TRBV5-6	few	-	TRBJ2-5	TGTGCCAGCACCCCTCGACCGGGGGATCGGACCCAGTACTTC	CASTPRPGDRTQYF
TRBV14	-	TRBD2	TRBJ2-3	TGTGCCAGCAGCCCCCGGGGAGGGAGCACAGATACGCAGTATTTT	CASSPRGGSTDTQYF
TRBV21-1	few	-	TRBJ1-1	TGTGCCAGGCCCCGACAGGGGGTGAACACTGAAGCTTTCTTT	CARPRQGVNTEAFF
TRBV30	-	-	TRBJ2-5	TGTGCCTGGATAAGGCCGGGGGTGACCCAGTACTTC	CAWIRPGVTQYF
TRBV7-8	-	-	TRBJ1-2	TGTGCCAGCACCCCTAAGTATGGCTACACCTTC	CASTPKYGYTF
TRBV5-6	-	TRBD1	TRBJ1-3	TGTGCCAGCAGCTTGTGGAACTCGGGACAGATCTCTGGAAACACCATATATTTT	CASSLWNSGQISGNTIYF
TRBV14	-	-	TRBJ2-5	TGTGCCAGCAGCCAAGGGGCCCGGGAGCAGTACTTC	CASSQGAREQYF
TRBV5-4	-	-	TRBJ1-3	TGTGCCAGCAGCTTAGGAGTCTCTGGAAACACCATATATTTT	CASSLGVSGNTIYF
TRBV5-1	-	TRBD1	TRBJ2-4	TGCGCCAGCAGCCCGCAGCCCCACAGGGGCCCCAAAAACATTCAGTACTTC	CASSPQPHRGPKNIQYF
TRBV30	-	-	TRBJ1-1	TGTGCCTGGGACGGGATGACTGAAGCTTTCTTT	CAWDGMTEAFF
TRBV11-3	-	-	TRBJ2-1	TGTGCCAGCAGCTTAGTTTCGCGGTACAATGAGCAGTTCTTC	CASSLVSRYNEQFF
TRBV9	-	TRBD2	TRBJ2-1	TGTGCCAGCAGCGTAGGGGTCCGAGCGGGAGGGCCGGGCTACAATGAGCAGTTCTTC	CASSVGVRAGGPGYNEQFF
TRBV10-3	-	-	TRBJ2-2	TGTGCCATCCCCCGGTGGGGGGGCGGAGCCGAAGGGACCGGGGAGCTGTTTTTT	CAIPRWGGGAEGTGELFF
TRBV4-2	-	TRBD1	TRBJ1-2	TGTGCCAGCAGCCCTTGGGCCGGGACAGTGGACCGTAACTATGGCTACACCTTC	CASSPWAGTVDRNYGYTF
TRBV4-3	-	-	TRBJ2-5	TGCGCCAGCAGCCAAGCCGGCAGGTTGCAAGAGACCCAGTACTTC	CASSQAGRLQETQYF
TRBV18	-	-	TRBJ2-7	TGTGCCAGCTCACCTGAAGGGACCAGGAGGCAGGGGAGCTACGAGCAGTACTTC	CASSPEGTRRQGSYEQYF
TRBV27	-	-	TRBJ1-3	TGTGCCAGCAGTTTAGGGGGGGCATCTGGAAACACCATATATTTT	CASSLGGASGNTIYF
TRBV27	-	-	TRBJ2-4	TGTGCCAGCATGCCGTCCGAGGCCCCCGGCATTCAGTACTTC	CASMPSEAPGIQYF
TRBV7-2	-	TRBD2	TRBJ2-5	TGTGCCAGCAGCTTAATAGAAGCGGGAGGGCCGGCCGAGACCCAGTACTTC	CASSLIEAGGPAETQYF
TRBV4-1	-	TRBD1	TRBJ2-7	TGCGCCAGCAGCCTACTTCGGGACAGGGGGCACGAGCAGTACTTC	CASSLLRDRGHEQYF
TRBV9	-	TRBD1	TRBJ2-3	TGTGCCAGCAGCCCCCAGACAGGGAAGGCAGATACGCAGTATTTT	CASSPQTGKADTQYF
TRBV19	-	-	TRBJ1-2	TGTGCCAGTATGGGGGCGGGCCCCTACTATGGCTACACCTTC	CASMGAGPYYGYTF
TRBV7-2	-	-	TRBJ1-5	TGTGCCAGCAGCCGCGACTATAGCAATCAGCCCCAGCATTTT	CASSRDYSNQPQHF
TRBV10-3	-	TRBD1	TRBJ1-2	TGTGCCATCTATCAGGGGGCCTATGGCTACACCTTC	CAIYQGAYGYTF
TRBV7-2	-	-	TRBJ1-5	TGTGCCAGCAGCTTCGCCTTTCGGGATGGCAATCAGCCCCAGCATTTT	CASSFAFRDGNQPQHF
TRBV10-1	-	-	TRBJ2-7	TGCGCCAGCAGTGAGGCAACCGGGACTGGGGACTACGAGCAGTACTTC	CASSEATGTGDYEQYF
TRBV19	once	-	TRBJ1-1	TGTGCCAGTAGTCGGGACGGAGGGAGTACTTTGAACACTGAAGCTTTCTTT	CASSRDGGSTLNTEAFF
TRBV27	-	-	TRBJ1-2	TGTGCCAGCAGTTCCACTACCGACCCTAGCGGCTACACCTTC	CASSSTTDPSGYTF
TRBV11-1	-	-	TRBJ1-1	TGTGCCAGCAGCCACCCCCCGACGGGAAGACTCGGCACTGAAGCTTTCTTT	CASSHPPTGRLGTEAFF
TRBV11-2	few	-	TRBJ2-7	TGTGCCAGCAGCTTAGACAGGGAGGCACGAAAGGGCGTCGACGAGCAGTACTTC	CASSLDREARKGVDEQYF
TRBV27	-	TRBD1	TRBJ1-1	TGTGCCAGCAGTCCACGACAGGGTCTGAACACTGAAGCTTTCTTT	CASSPRQGLNTEAFF
TRBV6-6	-	-	TRBJ2-4	TGTGCCAGCAGCCGCCGGCTAGAGAGGACCAAAAACATTCAGTACTTC	CASSRRLERTKNIQYF
TRBV11-1	-	TRBD2	TRBJ2-1	TGTGCCAGCAGCCCCGGGACTAGCGGGAGATGGGAGCAGTTCTTC	CASSPGTSGRWEQFF
TRBV7-2	-	-	TRBJ2-2	TGTGCCAGCAGCTTGGTCATACAGACCGGGGAGCTGTTTTTT	CASSLVIQTGELFF
TRBV30	-	TRBD1	TRBJ2-7	TGTGCCTGGAGTGTTAAGCTACAGGGGGCCTACGAGCAGTACTTC	CAWSVKLQGAYEQYF
TRBV18	-	-	TRBJ2-1	TGTGCCAGCTCACCACTCGCCAGGGAAGGGAATGAGCAGTTCTTC	CASSPLAREGNEQFF
TRBV29-1	-	-	TRBJ2-7	TGCAGCGTTGAAGATGAGAGGGACTACGAGCAGTACTTC	CSVEDERDYEQYF
TRBV6-1	-	TRBD2	TRBJ2-5	TGTGCCAGCCCCTGTAGCGGGGAAGACCAAGAGACCCAGTACTTC	CASPCSGEDQETQYF
TRBV7-2	-	TRBD2	TRBJ2-3	TGTGCCAGCAGCTCTAGCGGGGGGGCTGATACGCAGTATTTT	CASSSSGGADTQYF
TRBV4-3	-	TRBD2	TRBJ2-7	TGCGCCAGCAGCCAAGGACTAGCGGGAGGGAACTCCTACGAGCAGTACTTC	CASSQGLAGGNSYEQYF
TRBV5-1	-	-	TRBJ2-5	TGCGCCAGCTCACGTGGGGCGGGGTACCAAGAGACCCAGTACTTC	CASSRGAGYQETQYF
TRBV5-4	-	TRBD1	TRBJ2-3	TGTGCCAGCAGCGGCGTTGACAGGGGGACAGATACGCAGTATTTT	CASSGVDRGTDTQYF
TRBV9	-	TRBD1	TRBJ2-5	TGTGCCAGCTCAGGGGGCGGACAAGAGACCCAGTACTTC	CASSGGGQETQYF